This T cell receptor (beta chain) was sequenced during a study of OX40 agonist ivuxolimab in advanced cancers. Study summary: At 0.01 to 10 mg/kg, ivuxolimab was administered intravenously to patients every 2 weeks. A male proportion of around 86% was recorded, with mean age roughly 62 years and range about 20 to 79.

Remarks on this clone: What it binds is unknown.

The junction had 4 bases not matched to a gene; V was cut back by 3 bases and J by 2 bases. The CDR3 is 15 amino acids. Germline lookup yields CDR1 SGHRS and CDR2 YFSETQ. Clones were read by immunoSEQ multiplex PCR, and TCRdb kept only the in-frame ones, dropping some. The sample carries 70,000 to 90,000 clones, 89% recorded once. Peripheral blood came from all dose cohorts at three timepoints. General study results and limits: Still undetermined is the antigen specificity of the expanded peripheral T cells.

This TCR derives from an adult with an advanced solid tumor such as melanoma, head and neck, liver or kidney cancer. This rearrangement joins TRBV5-1 to TRBJ2-7, with TRBD1 identical over 11 bases. The sequenced sample was CD4+ or CD8+ T cells sorted from blood, obtained in a trial of the OX40 agonist ivuxolimab. CDR3 loop: CASSSRDRGTYEQYF. The CDR3 DNA reads as TGCGCCAGCAGCTCCCGGGACAGGGGGACCTACGAGCAGTACTTC.